A selection of T cell receptor beta chains follows, all from one sample in a study of T cell responses to AZD1222 COVID-19 vaccine. This table comes from immunoSEQ multiplex PCR, and its TCRdb copy is limited to in-frame clones, with some not included. The sample has around 150,000 clones, roughly 90% seen once; the top ten hold around 5.9%. Specimen: peripheral blood, collected on day 0 of AZD1222 vaccination. These receptors all come from an adult in good health. Both conserved end residues are part of each CDR3. Fields, in order: D gene, clone size, J gene, V gene, CDR3 DNA, CDR3 protein. A D gene is named only where the DNA matches it firmly. Clone size is given for some rows only: seen once, a few or many times, or a class if the clone is expanded.

>NA|NA|TRBJ1-1|TRBV5-1
TGCGCCAGCAGCTTGGCCTCGGGGGGCGTCACTGAAGCTTTCTTT
CASSLASGGVTEAFF
>NA|NA|TRBJ1-1|TRBV5-4
TGTGCCAGCAGCTTGCAGGCCTCCGCTGAAGCTTTCTTT
CASSLQASAEAFF
>TRBD1|NA|TRBJ1-4|TRBV7-9
TGTGCCAGCAGCGAAAAGGGACAGGGGGCTCGGGATGAAAAACTGTTTTTT
CASSEKGQGARDEKLFF
>NA|NA|TRBJ1-4|TRBV9
TGTGCCAGCAGCGCCCGCCGGGGGCACGGGGCTAATGAAAAACTGTTTTTT
CASSARRGHGANEKLFF
>TRBD2|NA|TRBJ2-2|TRBV11-3
TGTGCCAGCAGCCCCGGACTAGCGGGAGGGGGCACCGGGGAGCTGTTTTTT
CASSPGLAGGGTGELFF
>TRBD1|NA|TRBJ1-4|TRBV6-5
TGTGCCAGCAGGGAGCTGGGACAGGGAAATGAAAAACTGTTTTTT
CASRELGQGNEKLFF
>NA|NA|TRBJ2-5|TRBV9
TGTGCCAGCAGCGTTGGGACGAGGGAGACCCAGTACTTC
CASSVGTRETQYF
>NA|NA|TRBJ2-5|TRBV6-5
TGTGCCAGCAGTTACTCACTAGCTACGGGGCAAGAGACCCAGTACTTC
CASSYSLATGQETQYF
>TRBD2|NA|TRBJ2-5|TRBV7-8
TGTGCCAGCAAAAGAATAAGGGCTAGCGGCAAAGAGACCCAGTACTTC
CASKRIRASGKETQYF
>NA|once|TRBJ2-4|TRBV4-3
TGCGCCAGCAGCCAAGGAACGGGGGGCACGAACATTCAGTACTTC
CASSQGTGGTNIQYF
>TRBD1|NA|TRBJ1-1|TRBV6-2/TRBV6-3
TGTGCCAGCAGTTACCTGACAGGGCAGGGGAACACTGAAGCTTTCTTT
CASSYLTGQGNTEAFF